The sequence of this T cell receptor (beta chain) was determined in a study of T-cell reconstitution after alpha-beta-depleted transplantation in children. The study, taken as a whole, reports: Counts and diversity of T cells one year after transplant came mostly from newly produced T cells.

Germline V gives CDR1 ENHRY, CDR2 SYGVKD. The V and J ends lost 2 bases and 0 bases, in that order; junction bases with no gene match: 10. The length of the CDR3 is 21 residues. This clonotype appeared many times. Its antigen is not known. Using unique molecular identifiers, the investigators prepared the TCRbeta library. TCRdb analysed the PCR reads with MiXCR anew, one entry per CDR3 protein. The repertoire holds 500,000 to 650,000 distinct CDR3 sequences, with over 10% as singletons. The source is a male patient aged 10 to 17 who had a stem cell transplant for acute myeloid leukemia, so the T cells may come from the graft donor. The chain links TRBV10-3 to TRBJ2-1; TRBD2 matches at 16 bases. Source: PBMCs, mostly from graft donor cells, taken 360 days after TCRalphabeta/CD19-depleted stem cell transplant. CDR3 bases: TGTGCCATCAGTGAGCCGGGACTAGCGGGAGGGCAACGAAACTCCTACAATGAGCAGTTCTTC. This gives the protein CAISEPGLAGGQRNSYNEQFF.